The rows below give T cell receptor beta chains drawn from one sample of a study of CD8+CD57+ T cells in acquired aplastic anemia. TCRdb re-analysed the reads in MiXCR, keeping a single row per CDR3 protein. This table holds around 170,000 distinct CDR3 sequences, under 55% found once. The source material was sorted CD4+, CD8+, or CD8+CD57+ T cells (not recorded which) from PBMCs. Every receptor here comes from a human donor in good health. The conserved cysteine and the conserved F or W are not part of the CDR3 here. For some rows the clone size is stated as once, few or many, or as a class when expanded; others skip it.

V	size	J	CDR3
TRBV24-1	-	TRBJ2-3	ATSDSPGLHTQY
TRBV9	once	TRBJ2-7	ASSPQRQTYEQY
TRBV6-1	-	TRBJ1-1	ASSDVVGSPNTEAF
TRBV4-2	few	TRBJ2-3	ASSQGQGYISTDTQY
TRBV15	-	TRBJ2-1	ATRPRTGDREQF
TRBV29-1	-	TRBJ2-1	SLLAGGGDEQF
TRBV2	-	TRBJ2-6	ASSDWSSGANVPT
TRBV12-3/TRBV12-4	many	TRBJ2-7	ASTQRGTYEQY
TRBV7-2	-	TRBJ2-1	ASSQWISNEQF
TRBV19	many	TRBJ1-5	ASRGQRDSNQPQH
TRBV24-1	-	TRBJ1-5	ATSDLGTQPQH
TRBV7-3	-	TRBJ1-1	ASSLTGQGNTEAF
TRBV24-1	-	TRBJ2-3	ASRIAGGRITDTQY
TRBV6-1	-	TRBJ1-1	ASSPSNSGGPTEAF
TRBV19	many	TRBJ1-4	ASSRNPTTNEKLF
TRBV5-1	many	TRBJ2-1	ASSTLRGTGDYNEQF